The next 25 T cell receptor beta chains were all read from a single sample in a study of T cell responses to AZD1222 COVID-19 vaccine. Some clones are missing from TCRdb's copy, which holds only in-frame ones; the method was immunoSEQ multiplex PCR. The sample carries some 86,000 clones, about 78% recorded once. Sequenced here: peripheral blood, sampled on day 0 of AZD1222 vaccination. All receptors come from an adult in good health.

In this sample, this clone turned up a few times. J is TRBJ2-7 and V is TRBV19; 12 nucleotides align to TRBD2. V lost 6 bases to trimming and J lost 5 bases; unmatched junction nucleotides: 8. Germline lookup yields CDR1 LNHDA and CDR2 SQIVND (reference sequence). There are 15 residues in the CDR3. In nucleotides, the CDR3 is TGTGCCAGTAGCCCTAGGACTAGCGGGATCAACGAGCAGTACTTC. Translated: CASSPRTSGINEQYF.

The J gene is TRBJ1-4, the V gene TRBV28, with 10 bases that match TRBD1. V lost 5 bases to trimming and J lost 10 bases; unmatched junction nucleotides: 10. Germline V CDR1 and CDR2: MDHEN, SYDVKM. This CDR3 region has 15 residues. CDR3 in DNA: TGTGCCAGCAGTGCATTGGGACAGGGGTTTGCAAAACTGTTTTTT. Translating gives CASSALGQGFAKLFF.

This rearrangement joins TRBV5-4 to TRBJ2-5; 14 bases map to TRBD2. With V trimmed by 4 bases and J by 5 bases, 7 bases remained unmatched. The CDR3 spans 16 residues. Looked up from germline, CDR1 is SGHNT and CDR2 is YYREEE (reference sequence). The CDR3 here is CASSGTGLAGVETQYF. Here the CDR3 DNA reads TGTGCCAGCAGCGGTACGGGACTAGCGGGAGTCGAGACCCAGTACTTC.

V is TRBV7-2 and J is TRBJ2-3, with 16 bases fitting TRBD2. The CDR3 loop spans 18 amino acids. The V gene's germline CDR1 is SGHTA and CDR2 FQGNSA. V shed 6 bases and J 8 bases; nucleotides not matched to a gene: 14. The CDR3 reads CASSSGTSGRALQGTQYF. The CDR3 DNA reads TGTGCCAGCAGTTCCGGGACTAGCGGGAGGGCCCTCCAAGGTACGCAGTATTTT. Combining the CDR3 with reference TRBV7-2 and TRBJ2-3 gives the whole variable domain GAGVSQSPSNKVTEKGKDVELRCDPISGHTALYWYRQSLGQGLEFLIYFQGNSAPDKSGLPSDRFSAERTGGSVSTLTIQRTQQEDSAVYLCASSSGTSGRALQGTQYFGPGTRLTVL.

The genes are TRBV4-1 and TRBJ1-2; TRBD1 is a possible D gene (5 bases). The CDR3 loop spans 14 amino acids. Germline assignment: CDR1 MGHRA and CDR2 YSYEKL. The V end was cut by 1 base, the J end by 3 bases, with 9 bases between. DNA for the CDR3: TGCGCCAGCAGCCAAGTGCCAGGGCACTATGGCTACACCTTC. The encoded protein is CASSQVPGHYGYTF.

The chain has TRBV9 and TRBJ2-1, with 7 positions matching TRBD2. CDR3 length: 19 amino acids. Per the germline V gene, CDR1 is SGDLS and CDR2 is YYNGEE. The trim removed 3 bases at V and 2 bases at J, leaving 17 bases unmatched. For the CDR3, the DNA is TGTGCCAGCAGCGAGGGAACCCGGACTAGACGATCCCCCTACAATGAGCAGTTCTTC. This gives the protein CASSEGTRTRRSPYNEQFF.

CDR3 DNA: TGCAGTGCTCCCGGTATAGATACGCAGTATTTT. It is translated as CSAPGIDTQYF. The chain is built from TRBV20-1 and TRBJ2-3; no reliable D call. The CDR3 runs 11 residues. CDR1 and CDR2 from the germline V gene are DFQATT and SNEGSKA (reference sequence). V lost 5 bases, J lost 5 bases, and 8 bases lay in between.

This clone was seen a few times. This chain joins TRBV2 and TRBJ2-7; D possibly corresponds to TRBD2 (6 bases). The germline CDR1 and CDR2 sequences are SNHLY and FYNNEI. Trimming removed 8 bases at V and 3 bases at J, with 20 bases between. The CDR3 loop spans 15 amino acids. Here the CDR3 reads CASGLVGREYYEQYF. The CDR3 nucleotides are TGTGCCAGCGGCCTGGTAGGACGGGAGTACTACGAGCAGTACTTC.

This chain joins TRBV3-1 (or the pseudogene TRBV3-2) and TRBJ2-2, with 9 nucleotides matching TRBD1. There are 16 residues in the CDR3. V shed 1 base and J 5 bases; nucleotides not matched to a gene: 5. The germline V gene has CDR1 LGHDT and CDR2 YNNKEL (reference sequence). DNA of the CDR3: TGTGCCAGCAGCCAAGGTACAGGGGGCATAACCGGGGAGCTGTTTTTT. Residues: CASSQGTGGITGELFF.

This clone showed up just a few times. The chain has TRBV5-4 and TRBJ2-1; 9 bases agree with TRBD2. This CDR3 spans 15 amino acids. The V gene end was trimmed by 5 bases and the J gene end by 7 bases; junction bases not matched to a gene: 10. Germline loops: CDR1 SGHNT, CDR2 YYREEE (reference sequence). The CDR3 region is CASRSSGIAKNEQFF. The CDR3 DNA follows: TGTGCCAGCAGGTCTAGCGGGATAGCGAAAAATGAGCAGTTCTTC.

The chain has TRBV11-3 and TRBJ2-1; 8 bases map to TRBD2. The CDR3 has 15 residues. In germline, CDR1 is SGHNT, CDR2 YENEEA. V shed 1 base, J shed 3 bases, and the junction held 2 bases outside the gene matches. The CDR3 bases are TGTGCCAGCAGCTTAGGTCTAGCGGGCTACAATGAGCAGTTCTTC. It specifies CASSLGLAGYNEQFF.

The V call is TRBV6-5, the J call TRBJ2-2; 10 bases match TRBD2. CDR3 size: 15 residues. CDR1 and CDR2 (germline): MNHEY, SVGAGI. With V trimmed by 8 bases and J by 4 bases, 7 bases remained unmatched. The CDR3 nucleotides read TGTGCCAGCGAGCTTAGCGGGAGGCTCACCGGGGAGCTGTTTTTT. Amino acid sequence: CASELSGRLTGELFF.

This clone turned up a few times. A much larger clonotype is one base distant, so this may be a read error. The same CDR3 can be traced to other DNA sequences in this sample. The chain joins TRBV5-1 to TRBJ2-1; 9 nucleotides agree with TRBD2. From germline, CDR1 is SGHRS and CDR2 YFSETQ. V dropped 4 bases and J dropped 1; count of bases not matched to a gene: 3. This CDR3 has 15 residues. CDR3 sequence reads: CASSPTSGSYNEQFF. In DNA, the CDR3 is TGCGCCAGCAGCCCGACTAGCGGTTCCTACAATGAGCAGTTCTTC.

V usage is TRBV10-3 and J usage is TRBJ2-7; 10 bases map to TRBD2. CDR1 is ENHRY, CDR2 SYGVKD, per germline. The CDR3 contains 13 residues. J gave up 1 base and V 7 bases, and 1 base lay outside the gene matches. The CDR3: CAITSGRSYEQYF. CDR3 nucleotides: TGTGCCATCACTAGCGGGAGATCCTACGAGCAGTACTTC.

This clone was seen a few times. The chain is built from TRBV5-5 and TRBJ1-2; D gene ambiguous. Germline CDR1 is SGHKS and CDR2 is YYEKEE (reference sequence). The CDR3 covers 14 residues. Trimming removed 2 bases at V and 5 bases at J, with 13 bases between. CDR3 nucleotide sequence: TGTGCCAGCAGCTTATCAGGCCACCCTTATGGCTACACCTTC. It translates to CASSLSGHPYGYTF.

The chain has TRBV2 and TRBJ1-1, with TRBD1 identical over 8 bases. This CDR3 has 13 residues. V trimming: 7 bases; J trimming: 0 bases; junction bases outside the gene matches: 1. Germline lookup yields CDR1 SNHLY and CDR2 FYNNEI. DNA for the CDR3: TGTGCCAGCACAGGGGGCCTGAACACTGAAGCTTTCTTT. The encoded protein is CASTGGLNTEAFF.

This chain's CDR3 is CASTPGTGVVWGYNSPLHF. CDR3 nucleotide sequence: TGTGCCAGCACCCCCGGGACAGGGGTCGTTTGGGGCTATAATTCACCCCTCCACTTT. V is TRBV28 and J is TRBJ1-6; TRBD1 agrees at 10 bases. After removal of 7 bases from V and 3 bases from J, the junction contained 15 bases not matched to a gene. The CDR3 totals 19 residues. Germline V gives CDR1 MDHEN, CDR2 SYDVKM.

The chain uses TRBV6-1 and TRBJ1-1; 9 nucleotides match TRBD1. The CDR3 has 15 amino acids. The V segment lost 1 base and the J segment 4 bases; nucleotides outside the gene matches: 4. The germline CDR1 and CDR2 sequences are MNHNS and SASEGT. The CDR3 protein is CASSEDRGRVTEAFF. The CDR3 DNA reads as TGTGCCAGCAGTGAAGACAGGGGGCGAGTCACTGAAGCTTTCTTT.

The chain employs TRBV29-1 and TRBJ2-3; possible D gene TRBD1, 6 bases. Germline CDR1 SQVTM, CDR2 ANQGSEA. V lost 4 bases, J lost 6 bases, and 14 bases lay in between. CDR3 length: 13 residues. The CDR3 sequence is CSVAGVRGDTQYF. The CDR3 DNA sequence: TGCAGCGTTGCCGGCGTTAGGGGGGATACGCAGTATTTT.

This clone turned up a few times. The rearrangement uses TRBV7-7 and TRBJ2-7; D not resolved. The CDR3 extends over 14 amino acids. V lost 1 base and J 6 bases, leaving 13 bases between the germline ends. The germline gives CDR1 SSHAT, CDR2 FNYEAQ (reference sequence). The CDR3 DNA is TGTGCCAGCAGCTTAGGAGGTGACCAGGTCGAGCAGTACTTC. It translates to CASSLGGDQVEQYF.

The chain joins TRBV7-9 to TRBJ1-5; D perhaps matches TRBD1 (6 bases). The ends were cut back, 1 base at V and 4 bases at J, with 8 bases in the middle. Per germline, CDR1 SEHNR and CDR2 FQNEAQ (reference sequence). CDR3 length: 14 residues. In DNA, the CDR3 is TGTGCCAGCAGCTTAGGGACAGCGAATCAGCCCCAGCATTTT. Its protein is CASSLGTANQPQHF. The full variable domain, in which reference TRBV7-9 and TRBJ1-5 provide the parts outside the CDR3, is DTGVSQNPRHKITKRGQNVTFRCDPISEHNRLYWYRQTLGQGPEFLTYFQNEAQLEKSRLLSDRFSAERPKGSFSTLEIQRTEQGDSAMYLCASSLGTANQPQHFGDGTRLSIL.

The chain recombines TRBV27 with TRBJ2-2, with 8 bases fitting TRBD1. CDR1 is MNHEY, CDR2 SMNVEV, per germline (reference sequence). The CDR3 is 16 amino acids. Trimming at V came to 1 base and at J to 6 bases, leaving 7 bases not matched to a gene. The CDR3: CASSLWQGAPSGELFF. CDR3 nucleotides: TGTGCCAGCAGTTTATGGCAGGGGGCGCCTTCCGGGGAGCTGTTTTTT.

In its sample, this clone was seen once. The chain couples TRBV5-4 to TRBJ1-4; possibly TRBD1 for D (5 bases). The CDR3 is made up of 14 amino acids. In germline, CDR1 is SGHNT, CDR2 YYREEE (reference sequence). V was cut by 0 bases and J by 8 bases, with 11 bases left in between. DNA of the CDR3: TGTGCCAGCAGCTTGGAGGGGAAGGGGGAAAAACTGTTTTTT. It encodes CASSLEGKGEKLFF.

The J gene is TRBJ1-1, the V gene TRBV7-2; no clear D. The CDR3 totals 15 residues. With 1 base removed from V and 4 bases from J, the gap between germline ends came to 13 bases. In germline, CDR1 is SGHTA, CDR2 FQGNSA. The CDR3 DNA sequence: TGTGCCAGCAGCTTAGACCCTAGAGGGCGCACTGAAGCTTTCTTT. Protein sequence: CASSLDPRGRTEAFF.

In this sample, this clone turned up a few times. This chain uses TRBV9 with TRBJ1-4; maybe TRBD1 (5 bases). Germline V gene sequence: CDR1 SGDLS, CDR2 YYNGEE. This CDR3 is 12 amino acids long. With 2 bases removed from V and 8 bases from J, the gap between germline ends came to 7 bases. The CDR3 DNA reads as TGTGCCAGCAGCGTGACAGACGAAAAACTGTTTTTT. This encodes CASSVTDEKLFF. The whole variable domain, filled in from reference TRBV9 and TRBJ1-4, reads DSGVTQTPKHLITATGQRVTLRCSPRSGDLSVYWYQQSLDQGLQFLIQYYNGEERAKGNILERFSAQQFPDLHSELNLSSLELGDSALYFCASSVTDEKLFFGSGTQLSVL.